A selection of T cell receptor beta chains follows, all from one sample in a study of T cells in Graves' hyperthyroidism and ophthalmopathy. A single record per CDR3 protein comes from TCRdb applying MiXCR to the multiplex PCR reads. The profile shows hundreds of thousands of distinct CDR3 sequences, 14% of them singletons. The sequenced material came from blood. The receptors here all came from a woman aged 18-35 years with Graves' hyperthyroidism. CDR3s leave out the opening cysteine and the closing phenylalanine or tryptophan. The D gene is left open where the match is weak.

d_call,v_call,cdr3_aa
NA,TRBV19,ASSKDGRRVADTQY
TRBD2,TRBV10-3,AARQREGTDTQY
TRBD1,TRBV6-5,ASSYLTGGEQY
NA,TRBV20-1,SARVDLYEQY
NA,TRBV19,ASSFDSTNEQY
NA,TRBV18,ASSPSSGVNEQF
NA,TRBV2,ASSRGSPQPQH
TRBD1,TRBV19,ASSIGGDRDTGELF
TRBD2,TRBV9,ASSVTSASPLNEQF
NA,TRBV15,ATSSSSDTQY
TRBD1,TRBV28,ASSYWTGKNIQY
NA,TRBV20-1,SAGGTENYEQY
NA,TRBV7-9,ASSPPGEPYNEQF
NA,TRBV4-3,ASSHIQQGAEAF
NA,TRBV28,ASSLYSPKQYQETQY
TRBD1,TRBV2,ASSPTGPGELF
NA,TRBV4-3,ASSQDRAGGAEAF
TRBD1,TRBV7-3,ASSLRDRGSYNEQF
TRBD2,TRBV29-1,SVVSGRRETQY
TRBD2,TRBV7-9,ASSSPLAGSSSYNEQF
TRBD1,TRBV4-1,ASSQDRDREEKLF
TRBD1,TRBV30,AWFNPGQQPSLNQPQH
TRBD2,TRBV6-1,ASSEAPKTSGSTAKNIQY
NA,TRBV13,ASKSAGRNEQY
NA,TRBV6-1,ASRVRGNWLRVGTEAF
NA,TRBV18,ASSPHPENTEAF
NA,TRBV2,ASRGDKTRTQY
NA,TRBV28,ASSFPGQLSYEQY
NA,TRBV20-1,SADPGLDGNTGELF
TRBD1,TRBV9,ASSGQGNNEKLF
TRBD1,TRBV27,ASSLSGAGGRETEAF
NA,TRBV28,ASTVAGFYEQY
NA,TRBV5-1,ASRSNKENTEAF
NA,TRBV4-3,ASSQDSGAYEQY
NA,TRBV28,ASSPPWTSKNIQY
NA,TRBV13,ASSLGPSSSRVYNEQF
TRBD1,TRBV5-1,ASSPAPTGGNTGELF
TRBD2,TRBV28,ASSRGVWGETDTQY
NA,TRBV20-1,SADDRNNSPLH
TRBD2,TRBV5-6,ASSGGGNEQF
TRBD1,TRBV20-1,SASQQGAMNTEAF
NA,TRBV10-3,AISVQAGNEQY
NA,TRBV7-2,ASSSQPGLNTGELF
NA,TRBV7-2,ASSSRRSSYNEQF
NA,TRBV11-1,ASSLGAVSYEQY
TRBD1,TRBV5-5,ASSRLPGQGGETQY
TRBD2,TRBV28,ASSTSGLADYEQY
TRBD1,TRBV7-2,ASRTGIGSGNTIY
TRBD2,TRBV10-3,AISQAGVGNEQF
NA,TRBV7-9,ASGRGGEQY
NA,TRBV28,ASSLSKYEQF
NA,TRBV24-1,ATSDFREEQY
NA,TRBV6-1,ASSYDKPYEQY
TRBD2,TRBV30,AWSASGRRPYNEQF
NA,TRBV6-5,ASSYQQTGSTGELF
NA,TRBV6-5,ASSYSYLRGNQPQH
NA,TRBV7-2,ASSLDPVYEKLF
NA,TRBV15,ATSRRAADTQY
NA,TRBV20-1,SATLGGRNYGYT
TRBD2,TRBV12-3/TRBV12-4,ASSLAGGLEQF